The T cell receptor (beta chain) under discussion was sequenced for a study of blood T cell repertoires in COVID-19. The CDR3 contains 15 residues. Germline V gene sequence: CDR1 LGHDT, CDR2 YNNKEL (reference sequence). Unmatched junction bases numbered 4, after V lost 1 base and J lost 4 bases. This clone was detected a few times. The protocol was immunoSEQ multiplex PCR, while the TCRdb copy is restricted to in-frame clones and leaves out a portion. The data hold 100,000 or so clones, with approximately 91% observed a single time. This receptor was identified in a man aged 18 to 30 with acute or convalescent COVID-19. Input material: peripheral blood. This chain connects TRBV3-1 (or the pseudogene TRBV3-2) to TRBJ1-3, with TRBD1 matching over 7 bases. This CDR3 reads CASSQGTGAGNTIYF. The CDR3 DNA follows: TGTGCCAGCAGCCAAGGAACAGGGGCAGGAAACACCATATATTTT.